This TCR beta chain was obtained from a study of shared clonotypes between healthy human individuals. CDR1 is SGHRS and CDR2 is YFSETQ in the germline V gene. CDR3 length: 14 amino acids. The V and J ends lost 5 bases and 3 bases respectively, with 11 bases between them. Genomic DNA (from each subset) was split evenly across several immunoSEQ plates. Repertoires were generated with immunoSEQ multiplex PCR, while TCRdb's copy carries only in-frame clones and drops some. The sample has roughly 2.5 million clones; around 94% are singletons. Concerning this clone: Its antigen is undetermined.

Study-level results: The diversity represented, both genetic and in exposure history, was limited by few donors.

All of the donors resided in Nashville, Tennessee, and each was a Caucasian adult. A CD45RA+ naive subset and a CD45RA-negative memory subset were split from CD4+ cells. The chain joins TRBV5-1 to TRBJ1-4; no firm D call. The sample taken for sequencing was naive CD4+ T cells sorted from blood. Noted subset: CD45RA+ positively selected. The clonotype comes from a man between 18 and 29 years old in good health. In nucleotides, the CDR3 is TGCGCCAGCAGGGACGGGCCCGCTAATGAAAAACTGTTTTTT. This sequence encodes CASRDGPANEKLFF.